The present T cell receptor beta chain was sequenced within a study of human T cells and chemical hapten exposure. Study summary: Variability of per-sample TCR yields stemmed mainly from small differences in pooled library volume. Findings and caveats of the study: TCRs at high frequency, those above 1 in 1000, did not change with DPC sensitization.

Library preparation tagged each individual cDNA molecule with a unique molecular identifier. In the original workflow: Samples held a median of about 94,000 TCRs, range 23,224–690,600. TCRdb processed the RACE reads anew with MiXCR; each CDR3 protein has one entry. These V and J calls derive from TCRdb rather than the authors' analysis. This sample carries 130,000 or so distinct CDR3 sequences, about 9.4% of them seen once, and the ten largest clones take roughly 2%. The time point is: healthy volunteer bleed at 2 weeks. Extraction of total RNA was performed on unfractionated whole blood. In regard to this clonotype: Antigen: not known.

The CDR3 has 16 amino acids. Looked up from germline, CDR1 is DFQATT and CDR2 is SNEGSKA (reference sequence). V lost 3 bases to trimming and J lost 0 bases; unmatched junction nucleotides: 7. This TCR came from a male donor in good health. Some clones in this sample may be carry-over from other donors' samples. The V gene is TRBV20-1, the J gene TRBJ2-2, with 7 bases aligning to TRBD2. Source material: whole blood. The CDR3 sequence is CSARSLADSNTGELFF. In nucleotides, the CDR3 is TGCAGTGCTAGGTCCCTAGCGGACTCGAACACCGGGGAGCTGTTTTTT.